These 11 T cell receptor beta chains originate from one sample sequenced in a study of identical twins. MiXCR was run by TCRdb on the 5' RACE reads, yielding one entry per CDR3 protein. Of just under 550,000 distinct CDR3 sequences detected, roughly 15% appear once; the ten largest clones hold about 0.47%. This sample was also put to use in a study of yellow fever vaccine responses in identical twins.

The sequencing input was CD4+ T cells sorted from blood. Every receptor here comes from a woman aged 18-35 years in good health.

The rearrangement links TRBV28 to TRBJ2-1, with 13 bases fitting TRBD2. Germline CDR1 is MDHEN and CDR2 is SYDVKM. This CDR3 is built from 16 residues. V lost 4 bases to trimming and J lost 6 bases; unmatched junction nucleotides: 6. The CDR3 sequence is CASSSRTSGGLNEQFF. The CDR3 nucleotides are TGTGCCAGCAGTTCAAGGACTAGCGGGGGTCTCAATGAGCAGTTCTTC.

V gene TRBV7-6 combines with J gene TRBJ2-7; D is tentatively TRBD1 or TRBD2 (6 bases each). This CDR3 has 13 amino acids. V lost 6 bases and J 6 bases, leaving 15 bases between the germline ends. Germline V lookup: CDR1 SGHVS, CDR2 FNYEAQ. The CDR3 DNA reads as TGTGCCAGCAGTCCAACTCGGGGGCTCGAGCAGTACTTC. It translates to CASSPTRGLEQYF.

The table lists this clonotype with a few counts. The V and J genes are TRBV7-3 and TRBJ2-3; D not certain. CDR1 SGHTA and CDR2 FQGTGA come from the germline V gene. This CDR3 contains 12 residues. The germline V and J ends were trimmed by 4 bases and 8 bases, with 10 bases remaining between them. The DNA of the CDR3 is TGTGCCAGCAGCTCCACCACCGGTACGCAGTATTTT. It translates to CASSSTTGTQYF.

This clonotype has a handful of counts. The chain links TRBV2 to TRBJ2-1; D call uncertain. The V and J ends lost 0 bases and 8 bases respectively, with 11 bases between them. CDR3 length: 14 residues. The V gene's germline CDR1 is SNHLY and CDR2 FYNNEI. In nucleotides, the CDR3 is TGTGCCAGCAGTGAAGCGCTCTCCAGCGATGAGCAGTTCTTC. This encodes CASSEALSSDEQFF.

The chain uses TRBV29-1 and TRBJ2-3; TRBD2 aligns across 9 bases. Germline trimming cut 2 bases from V and 2 bases from J; bases unmatched to any gene: 8. This CDR3 has 16 amino acids. CDR1 SQVTM and CDR2 ANQGSEA come from the germline V gene. CDR3 in amino acids: CSVEPPAGGSTDTQYF. CDR3 sequence (DNA): TGCAGCGTTGAACCCCCAGCGGGGGGTTCCACAGATACGCAGTATTTT.

The chain combines TRBV20-1 with TRBJ2-4; D is unresolved. CDR1 DFQATT and CDR2 SNEGSKA come from the germline V gene (reference sequence). The CDR3 totals 12 residues. V lost 1 base, J lost 5 bases, and 6 bases lay in between. The CDR3 nucleotides read TGCAGTGCTAGAGTGGGTGAAAACATTCAGTACTTC. Protein sequence: CSARVGENIQYF.

The chain links TRBV28 to TRBJ1-2; 9 nucleotides agree with TRBD1. The CDR3 contains 13 residues. Trimming took 5 bases from V and 4 from J; bases not matched to a gene: 2. Looked up from germline, CDR1 is MDHEN and CDR2 is SYDVKM. The CDR3 DNA reads as TGTGCCAGCAGTACAGGGGGCGCCTATGGCTACACCTTC. It translates to CASSTGGAYGYTF.

This sequence joins TRBV21-1 and TRBJ2-2; the table's TRBD1 call for D was not verified on the DNA. TRBV21-1 is deemed a pseudogene. The CDR3 is 13 amino acids. The DNA for the CDR3 is TGTGCCAGCGGGGGGGCCGCAACCGGGGAGCTGTTTTTT. It encodes CASGGAATGELFF.

This clonotype was seen ten or more times. The DNA of the CDR3 is TGTGCCATCAGTAACCAGGCGGCTGAAGCTTTCTTT. Translating gives CAISNQAAEAFF. The chain has TRBV10-3 and TRBJ1-1; D not certain. The germline CDR1 and CDR2 sequences are ENHRY and SYGVKD. Trimming shortened V by 5 bases and J by 6 bases, and 10 bases separated the two germline ends. The CDR3 has 12 residues.

This clonotype came up a few times. The genes are TRBV6-2 or TRBV6-3 and TRBJ2-7, with 9 bases lining up with TRBD1. V gave up 7 bases and J gave up 4 bases; unmatched junction bases: 8. Per germline, CDR1 MNHEY and CDR2 SVGEGT. The CDR3 contains 14 residues. The CDR3 reads CASNLQGASYEQYV. CDR3 nucleotides: TGTGCCAGCAACCTACAGGGGGCATCTTACGAGCAGTACGTC.

The V call is TRBV5-1, the J call TRBJ1-1; D is uncertain. Trimming stripped 0 bases from V and 4 bases from J, with 10 bases between. The CDR3 is 14 amino acids. Germline CDR1 reads SGHRS; CDR2 reads YFSETQ. CDR3 residues: CASSLARASTEAFF. The CDR3 coding sequence is TGCGCCAGCAGCTTGGCCCGGGCGTCCACTGAAGCTTTCTTT.